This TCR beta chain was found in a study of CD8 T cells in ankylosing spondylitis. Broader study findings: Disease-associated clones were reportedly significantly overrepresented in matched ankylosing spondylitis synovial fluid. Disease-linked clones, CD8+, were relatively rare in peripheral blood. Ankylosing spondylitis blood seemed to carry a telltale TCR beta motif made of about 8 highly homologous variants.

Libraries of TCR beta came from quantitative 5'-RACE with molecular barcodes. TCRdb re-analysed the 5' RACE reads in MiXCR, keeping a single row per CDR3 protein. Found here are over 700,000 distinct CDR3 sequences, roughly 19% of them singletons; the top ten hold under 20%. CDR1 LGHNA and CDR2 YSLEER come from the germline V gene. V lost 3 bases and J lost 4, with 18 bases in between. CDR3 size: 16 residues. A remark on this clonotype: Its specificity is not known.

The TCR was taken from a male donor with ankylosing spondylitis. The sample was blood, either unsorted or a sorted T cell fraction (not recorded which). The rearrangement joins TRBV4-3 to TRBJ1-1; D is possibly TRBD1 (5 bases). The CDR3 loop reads CASSQGTKLWGTEAFF. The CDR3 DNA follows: TGCGCCAGCAGCCAGGGGACCAAACTATGGGGCACTGAAGCTTTCTTT.